These 18 T cell receptor beta chains were all obtained from the same sample, sequenced in a study of T cells in Graves' hyperthyroidism and ophthalmopathy. Researchers took RNA transcripts and amplified the TCR beta CDR3 regions from them. First-round RT-PCR with HTBI primers amplified the TCR CDR3 region. TCRdb called the multiplex PCR reads again in MiXCR, with one record for every CDR3 protein. The table lists hundreds of thousands of distinct CDR3 sequences, roughly 15% of them singletons, with 4.3% in the top ten. Sample: blood. These receptors came from a woman in her thirties or forties with Graves' ophthalmopathy.

The chain couples TRBV28 to TRBJ2-7, with a weak D call TRBD1 (5 bases). The CDR3 runs 15 residues. V was clipped by 5 bases and J by 2 bases, with 16 bases between them. Germline V gives CDR1 MDHEN, CDR2 SYDVKM. The CDR3 is CASSMTVLNTYEQYF. CDR3 coding DNA: TGTGCCAGCAGTATGACAGTCCTAAATACCTACGAGCAGTACTTC.

This clonotype was seen only a few times. This chain uses TRBV12-3 or TRBV12-4 with TRBJ1-3; tentative D call: TRBD1 (5 bases). The ends were cut back, 3 bases at V and 8 bases at J, with 14 bases in the middle. The CDR3 has 14 residues. The CDR3 region is CASSLSQGIDTIYF. The CDR3 nucleotides read TGTGCCAGCAGTTTGAGCCAGGGTATAGACACCATATATTTT.

This clonotype was detected ten times or more. This chain connects TRBV25-1 to TRBJ2-7, with 10 bases matching TRBD2. The CDR3 length is 15 residues. Trimming took 7 bases from V and 0 from J; bases not matched to a gene: 6. CDR1 MGHDK and CDR2 SYGVNS come from the germline V gene. The CDR3 is CASTSAGGGSYEQYF. CDR3 sequence (DNA): TGTGCCAGCACCTCAGCGGGAGGGGGCTCCTACGAGCAGTACTTC.

The chain has TRBV10-2 and TRBJ1-2; weak D call: TRBD1 (6 bases). The CDR3 contains 18 residues. CDR1 is WSHSY and CDR2 is SAAADI in the germline V gene. The V and J ends lost 0 bases and 0 bases respectively, with 17 bases between them. The CDR3: CASSESNPGQNSNYGYTF. CDR3 coding DNA: TGCGCCAGCAGTGAGTCAAACCCCGGACAGAATTCTAACTATGGCTACACCTTC.

The gene calls are TRBV2 and TRBJ1-1; no reliable D call. The CDR3 sequence is 14 residues long. Germline CDR1 SNHLY, CDR2 FYNNEI. V was pared by 2 bases and J by 1 base, with 8 bases between. The CDR3 sequence is CASSEFTSNTEAFF. In DNA, the CDR3 is TGTGCCAGCAGTGAATTCACCTCGAACACTGAAGCTTTCTTT.

This chain links TRBV6-1 with TRBJ1-2; D is perhaps TRBD1 (6 bases). The CDR3 spans 15 residues. Germline V gives CDR1 MNHNS, CDR2 SASEGT. With 6 bases removed from V and 1 base from J, the gap between germline ends came to 15 bases. CDR3 in amino acids: CASSKAGQINYGYTF. CDR3 DNA sequence: TGTGCCAGCAGCAAAGCTGGACAGATTAACTATGGCTACACCTTC.

Many counts were recorded for this clonotype. The rearrangement links TRBV12-3 or TRBV12-4 to TRBJ2-4; D gene ambiguous. This CDR3 contains 14 residues. V was shortened by 3 bases and J by 0 bases, with 6 bases between the two germline ends. DNA of the CDR3: TGTGCCAGCAGTTTGGAGATAGCCAAAAACATTCAGTACTTC. This sequence encodes CASSLEIAKNIQYF.

This clonotype was detected ten times or more. This sequence joins TRBV18 and TRBJ2-7; no reliable D call. V gave up 3 bases and J gave up 5 bases, with 8 bases separating them. The CDR3 length is 12 residues. Germline lookup yields CDR1 KGHSH and CDR2 LQKENI. Written as DNA, the CDR3 is TGTGCCAGCTCACCCGGAACCCACGAGCAGTACTTC. Translating gives CASSPGTHEQYF.

This clonotype was seen only a few times. The chain combines TRBV7-2 with TRBJ2-7; 7 bases match TRBD2. This CDR3 is 15 amino acids long. The germline gives CDR1 SGHTA, CDR2 FQGNSA. Germline trimming cut 5 bases from V and 2 bases from J; bases unmatched to any gene: 9. The CDR3 reads CASSQGLAATYEQYF. As DNA, the CDR3 is TGTGCCAGCAGCCAAGGGCTAGCGGCAACCTACGAGCAGTACTTC.

This clonotype has a count of ten or more. This chain joins TRBV28 and TRBJ1-5, with D unclear. The V end was cut by 5 bases, the J end by 2 bases, with 10 bases between. Germline values: CDR1 MDHEN, CDR2 SYDVKM. This CDR3 contains 14 residues. The CDR3 sequence is CASSPRPRNQPQHF. CDR3 DNA: TGTGCCAGCAGTCCTCGACCGCGCAATCAGCCCCAGCATTTT.

Ten or more counts support this clonotype. This chain uses TRBV20-1 with TRBJ2-7; the D gene is possibly TRBD2 (5 bases). This CDR3 region has 11 residues. The V end was cut by 7 bases, the J end by 3 bases, with 10 bases between. The germline V gene has CDR1 DFQATT and CDR2 SNEGSKA (reference sequence). In nucleotides, the CDR3 is TGCAGTGGGGGTGGAGGCTACGAGCAGTACTTC. Amino acids: CSGGGGYEQYF.

Ten or more counts support this clonotype. The chain has TRBV28 and TRBJ2-7; 8 nucleotides align to TRBD1. CDR1 is MDHEN, CDR2 SYDVKM, per germline. CDR3 length equals 13 residues. V shed 6 bases, J shed 6 bases, and the junction held 7 bases outside the gene matches. The DNA of the CDR3 is TGTGCCAGCAGGGAGGACAGGGCTAGCGAGCAGTACTTC. Amino acids: CASREDRASEQYF.

This clonotype occurred a few times. The chain uses TRBV6-2 or TRBV6-3 and TRBJ1-1, with no clear D. The germline CDR1 and CDR2 sequences are MNHEY and SVGEGT. The V end was cut by 2 bases, the J end by 1 base, with 8 bases between. The CDR3 contains 14 residues. The DNA of the CDR3 is TGTGCCAGCAGTTACCTGCCGGGGAACACTGAAGCTTTCTTT. Its translation is CASSYLPGNTEAFF.

Many counts were recorded for this clonotype. V is TRBV6-1 and J is TRBJ1-5; 7 nucleotides line up with TRBD1. The CDR3 totals 13 residues. Looked up from germline, CDR1 is MNHNS and CDR2 is SASEGT. V lost 11 bases to trimming and J lost 3 bases; unmatched junction nucleotides: 7. CDR3: CACAGQFNQPQHF. CDR3 nucleotide sequence: TGTGCCTGCGCGGGACAGTTCAATCAGCCCCAGCATTTT.

The V call is TRBV11-2, the J call TRBJ2-2, with a tentative D call TRBD2 (5 bases). Germline V gives CDR1 SGHAT, CDR2 FQNNGV. The CDR3 runs 14 residues. V lost 8 bases to trimming and J lost 4 bases, with 14 bases between them. The chain's CDR3 is CASRREVGTGELFF. The CDR3 nucleotides are TGTGCCAGCCGCCGGGAAGTCGGCACCGGGGAGCTGTTTTTT.

This clonotype was found many times. This chain links TRBV11-2 with TRBJ1-5; D remains ambiguous. Germline CDR1 is SGHAT and CDR2 is FQNNGV. This CDR3 region has 15 residues. The V gene lost 3 bases and the J gene lost 4 bases, with 13 bases spanning the gap. The chain's CDR3 is CASSLERAANQPQHF. CDR3 DNA: TGTGCCAGCAGCTTGGAAAGGGCCGCAAATCAGCCCCAGCATTTT.

This clonotype was seen ten or more times. The gene calls are TRBV30 and TRBJ2-5; 11 bases align to TRBD2. CDR3 length: 15 residues. V lost 5 bases to trimming and J lost 4 bases; unmatched junction nucleotides: 9. Germline values: CDR1 GTSNPN, CDR2 SVGIG (reference sequence). The DNA for the CDR3 is TGTGCCTGGCACCCTGGGACTAGCGGCCCAGAGACCCAGTACTTC. It encodes CAWHPGTSGPETQYF. Full variable domain (outside the CDR3, taken from reference TRBV30 and TRBJ2-5): SQTIHQWPATLVQPVGSPLSLECTVEGTSNPNLYWYRQAAGRGLQLLFYSVGIGQISSEVPQNLSASRPQDRQFILSSKKLLLSDSGFYLCAWHPGTSGPETQYFGPGTRLLVL.

There are many counts of this clonotype. The chain recombines TRBV30 with TRBJ2-5; the D is unclear. Germline V lookup: CDR1 GTSNPN, CDR2 SVGIG (reference sequence). V lost 0 bases and J lost 7, with 12 bases in between. The length of the CDR3 is 13 residues. The CDR3 region is CAWSVGSSRTQYF. The CDR3 DNA reads as TGTGCCTGGAGTGTAGGGTCTTCAAGGACCCAGTACTTC.